This TCR beta chain derives from a study of T cell repertoires in cytomegalovirus infection (dated by TCRdb to the late 2010s). With regard to the full study: Alongside well-studied HLA-B-restricted epitopes, the peptide stimulations were aimed at recently identified HLA-C-restricted CMV epitopes, whose presentation resists viral immunomodulation. Donor HLA type was relevant to the analysis, as public TCR beta signatures indicated carriage of CMV infection together with the matching HLA type. Beyond this particular receptor, the publication reports: The ex vivo response was dominated by HLA-C-restricted CMV-specific TCR beta clonotypes, which also provided the single most frequent clonotype in two of eight donors. Carriers of CMV infection plus the relevant HLA type were discriminated by the cumulative frequency of public TCR beta family members in the study cohort and in an independent roughly 400-donor cohort.

Data came from an Illumina HiSeq 1500. TCRdb passed the public sequencing reads through fastp at Q25 and MiXCR, retaining productive beta sequences. Each CDR3 protein appears once, grouped with its most common genes and DNA. Recorded for this sample are approximately 990,000 distinct CDR3 sequences; roughly 30% of them occurred a single time. The top ten constitute over 12% of the sample. In regard to this clonotype: Its antigen remains undetermined. One base away there is no much larger clone; base qualities are not given.

The treatment or condition label corresponds to: in vitro stimulation with specific CMV peptide epitopes to enrich CMV-specific T cells. The clonotype comes from a human donor in good health (CMV status not recorded). Some clones in this sample may be carry-over from other donors' samples. Sequenced material: cultured CD8+ T cells from PBMCs, taken from culture after CMV antigen stimulation.

Read as DNA, the sequence is TGTGCCAGCAGCTTAGCGTACAGGTTCTCCTACGAGCAGTACTTC. It codes for CASSLAYRFSYEQYF. The chain uses TRBV7-9 and TRBJ2-7, with TRBD1 tentatively as D gene (5 bases match). Sequences SEHNR (CDR1) and FQNEAQ (CDR2) are obtained from the germline V gene (reference sequence). The CDR3 starts with the cysteine, ends with the phenylalanine, and has 15 residues. Kept here is only the CDR3 DNA, which spans 45 bases and is read in frame from base 1. V loses 0 bases, J loses 0 bases, and the germline ends lie 9 bases apart.